The 15 T cell receptor beta chains listed next were all sequenced from one sample in a study of T-cell reconstitution after alpha-beta-depleted transplantation in children. Unique molecular identifiers tagged the TCRbeta library. TCRdb fed the PCR reads into MiXCR, producing one record per CDR3 protein. This sample has roughly 500,000 distinct CDR3 sequences, with 30% to 35% found just once. This material consisted of PBMCs from the stem cell graft donor, taken from the stem cell graft. These TCRs come from a human donor who donated a stem cell graft to a child with aplastic anemia.

V is TRBV19 and J is TRBJ1-5; possible D gene TRBD1, 6 bases. This CDR3 is built from 17 residues. Trimming took off 5 bases at V and 3 bases at J, with 20 bases between the two ends. The germline CDR1 and CDR2 sequences are LNHDA and SQIVND (reference sequence). CDR3 bases: TGTGCCAGTAGTTCCGGGAGGGGGTCCCAAGTCAATCAGCCCCAGCATTTT. It yields the protein CASSSGRGSQVNQPQHF. The whole variable domain, remainder taken from reference TRBV19 and TRBJ1-5, is DGGITQSPKYLFRKEGQNVTLSCEQNLNHDAMYWYRQDPGQGLRLIYYSQIVNDFQKGDIAEGYSVSREKKESFPLTVTSAQKNPTAFYLCASSSGRGSQVNQPQHFGDGTRLSIL.

The chain employs TRBV5-6 and TRBJ1-1; 10 bases align to TRBD1. The CDR3 sequence is 17 residues long. V gave up 1 base and J gave up 7 bases; unmatched junction bases: 13. The germline V gene has CDR1 SGHDT and CDR2 YYEEEE. CDR3 sequence: CASSLLGQGIFRGEAFF. The CDR3 DNA reads as TGTGCCAGCAGCTTGTTGGGACAGGGGATTTTTAGGGGTGAAGCTTTCTTT.

The chain combines TRBV27 with TRBJ2-1, with 9 bases that match TRBD2. This CDR3 contains 16 residues. The V segment lost 5 bases and the J segment 8 bases; nucleotides outside the gene matches: 13. Germline CDR1 MNHEY, CDR2 SMNVEV (reference sequence). The CDR3 sequence is CASSPPGVAGVDEQFF. The CDR3 DNA reads as TGTGCCAGCAGTCCTCCTGGGGTAGCGGGAGTAGATGAGCAGTTCTTC.

This chain connects TRBV28 to TRBJ1-5, with D uncertain. Trimming took off 5 bases at V and 5 bases at J, with 13 bases between the two ends. The V gene's germline CDR1 is MDHEN and CDR2 SYDVKM. The CDR3 runs to 14 residues. The CDR3 DNA follows: TGTGCCAGCAGTGCCCGGGCGCTGGATCAGCCCCAGCATTTT. Protein: CASSARALDQPQHF.

This clonotype has a handful of counts. The genes are TRBV12-3 or TRBV12-4 and TRBJ2-1; maybe TRBD2 (5 bases). The CDR3 has 12 residues. Trimming shortened V by 9 bases and J by 6 bases, and 12 bases separated the two germline ends. For the CDR3, the DNA is TGTGCCAGTACCGGGGAGCCCAATGAGCAGTTCTTC. This codes for CASTGEPNEQFF.

This clonotype was counted a few times. The chain joins TRBV6-1 to TRBJ2-2; D remains unclear. There are 14 residues in the CDR3. Trimming removed 6 bases from V and 6 bases from J, with 14 bases in between. Germline V gene sequence: CDR1 MNHNS, CDR2 SASEGT. CDR3 DNA: TGTGCCAGCAGCCTGTCAGGACGCTCCGGGGAGCTGTTTTTT. This sequence encodes CASSLSGRSGELFF.

The rearrangement uses TRBV18 and TRBJ1-4, with D uncertain. The germline gives CDR1 KGHSH, CDR2 LQKENI. Trimming left V 3 bases short and J 6 bases short, with 14 bases between. This CDR3 has 15 residues. CDR3 protein: CASSPAAAVYEKLFF. The CDR3 DNA follows: TGTGCCAGCTCACCGGCGGCGGCAGTGTATGAAAAACTGTTTTTT.

V and J are TRBV29-1 and TRBJ2-2, with D perhaps matching TRBD1 or TRBD2 (7 bases each). The CDR3 has 14 amino acids. Germline loops: CDR1 SQVTM, CDR2 ANQGSEA. V lost 6 bases, J lost 5 bases, and 16 bases lay in between. The DNA for the CDR3 is TGCAGCGTCCAGGGGGGGCGATGGACCGGGGAGCTGTTTTTT. It is translated as CSVQGGRWTGELFF.

The rearrangement links TRBV27 to TRBJ2-1; 9 bases line up with TRBD1. V gave up 0 bases and J gave up 7 bases; unmatched junction bases: 10. Per germline, CDR1 MNHEY and CDR2 SMNVEV (reference sequence). This CDR3 has 17 residues. CDR3: CASSLSSAGTGYNEQFF. CDR3 sequence (DNA): TGTGCCAGCAGTTTATCGTCTGCCGGGACAGGGTATAATGAGCAGTTCTTC.

V gene TRBV6-2 or TRBV6-3 combines with J gene TRBJ2-7; D remains unclear. Trimming removed 2 bases at V and 5 bases at J, with 16 bases between. Germline assignment: CDR1 MNHEY and CDR2 SVGEGT. The length of the CDR3 is 15 residues. For the CDR3, the DNA is TGTGCCAGCAGTTACGGCGATCCCCATCTAGACGAGCAGTACTTC. As protein: CASSYGDPHLDEQYF.

The J gene is TRBJ2-7, the V gene TRBV4-3; D is ambiguous. The V and J ends lost 4 bases and 0 bases respectively, with 7 bases between them. The length of the CDR3 is 13 residues. Per germline, CDR1 LGHNA and CDR2 YSLEER. For the CDR3, the DNA is TGCGCCAGCAGCCGGGATCCCTCCTACGAGCAGTACTTC. Amino acids: CASSRDPSYEQYF.

The chain carries TRBV11-2 and TRBJ2-2; D remains ambiguous. CDR3 length equals 15 residues. Germline V CDR1 and CDR2: SGHAT, FQNNGV. V lost 5 bases to trimming and J lost 7 bases, with 17 bases between them. CDR3 in amino acids: CASSPGRAQHGELFF. CDR3 sequence (DNA): TGTGCCAGCAGCCCCGGCCGGGCGCAACACGGGGAGCTGTTTTTT.

In its sample, this clonotype was seen a few times. The V and J genes are TRBV6-5 and TRBJ2-3; D is perhaps TRBD1 (7 bases). Germline V gene lookup returns CDR1 MNHEY and CDR2 SVGAGI. Trimming shortened V by 2 bases and J by 4 bases, and 16 bases separated the two germline ends. The CDR3 consists of 16 residues. The CDR3 nucleotides are TGTGCCAGCAGTTACGTACAGGGGAGGCCACCAGATACGCAGTATTTT. It encodes CASSYVQGRPPDTQYF.

This clonotype occurred many times. CDR3 amino acids: CSARTGANTGELFF. The CDR3 DNA is TGCAGTGCGAGGACAGGGGCGAACACCGGGGAGCTGTTTTTT. V is TRBV20-1 and J is TRBJ2-2, with TRBD1 matching over 9 bases. V dropped 6 bases and J dropped 0; count of bases not matched to a gene: 2. Germline CDR1 is DFQATT and CDR2 is SNEGSKA (reference sequence). The CDR3 covers 14 residues.

This chain uses TRBV20-1 with TRBJ1-3; D unresolved. Germline loops: CDR1 DFQATT, CDR2 SNEGSKA (reference sequence). The CDR3 has 14 amino acids. With 3 bases removed from V and 0 bases from J, the gap between germline ends came to 9 bases. The CDR3 region is CSASLESSGNTIYF. CDR3 bases: TGCAGTGCTAGCCTAGAGAGCTCTGGAAACACCATATATTTT.